Listed here is a single TCR beta chain. This CDR3 region has 13 residues. Trimming pared 0 bases from V and 4 bases from J, leaving 6 bases between. Per germline, CDR1 MGHRA and CDR2 YSYEKL. The data belong to a study of blood T cell repertoires in COVID-19. Produced via immunoSEQ multiplex PCR; TCRdb's table is partial and in-frame only. The sample carries roughly 55,000 clones, around 79% recorded once. The clonotype comes from a man between 60 and 75 years old with acute or convalescent COVID-19. The sample was peripheral blood. The J gene is TRBJ2-5, the V gene TRBV4-1, with a weak D call TRBD1 (5 bases). The CDR3 DNA sequence: TGCGCCAGCAGCCAAGACAGGGCAGAGACCCAGTACTTC. As protein: CASSQDRAETQYF.